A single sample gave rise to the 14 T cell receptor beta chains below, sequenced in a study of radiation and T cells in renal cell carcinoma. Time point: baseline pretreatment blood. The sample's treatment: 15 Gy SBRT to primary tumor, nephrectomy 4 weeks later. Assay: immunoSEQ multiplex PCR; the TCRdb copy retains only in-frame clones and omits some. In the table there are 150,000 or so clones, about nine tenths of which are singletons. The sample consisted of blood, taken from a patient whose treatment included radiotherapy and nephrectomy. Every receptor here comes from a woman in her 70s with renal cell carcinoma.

The CDR3 here is CASSGQGRTEAFF. CDR3 DNA: TGTGCCAGCTCAGGACAGGGGCGGACTGAAGCTTTCTTT. V gene TRBV5-4 combines with J gene TRBJ1-1; 9 bases agree with TRBD1. Per germline, CDR1 SGHNT and CDR2 YYREEE (reference sequence). The CDR3 contains 13 residues. V was pared by 7 bases and J by 5 bases, with 6 bases of the junction left unmatched.

CDR3 nucleotides: TGCGCCAGCAGCCAAGATGGCAGAATCAACTATGGCTACACCTTC. Translating it yields CASSQDGRINYGYTF. The chain uses TRBV4-3 and TRBJ1-2; D unresolved. The CDR3 consists of 15 residues. Per the germline V gene, CDR1 is LGHNA and CDR2 is YSLEER. The germline V and J ends were trimmed by 0 bases and 2 bases, with 10 bases remaining between them.

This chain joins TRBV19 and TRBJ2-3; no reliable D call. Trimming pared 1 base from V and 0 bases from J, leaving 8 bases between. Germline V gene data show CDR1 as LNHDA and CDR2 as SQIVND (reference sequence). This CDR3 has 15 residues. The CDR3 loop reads CASSIGKGSTDTQYF. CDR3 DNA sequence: TGTGCCAGTAGTATAGGGAAAGGTAGCACAGATACGCAGTATTTT.

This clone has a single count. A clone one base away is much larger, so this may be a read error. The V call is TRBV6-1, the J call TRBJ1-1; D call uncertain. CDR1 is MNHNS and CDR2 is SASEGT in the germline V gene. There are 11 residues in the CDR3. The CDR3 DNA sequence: TGTGCCTGCAGTGAAAACACTGAAGCTTTCTTT. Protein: CACSENTEAFF.

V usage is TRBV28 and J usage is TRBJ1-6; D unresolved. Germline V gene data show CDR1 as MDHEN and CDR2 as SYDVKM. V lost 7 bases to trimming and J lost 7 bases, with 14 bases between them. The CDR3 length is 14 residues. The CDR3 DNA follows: TGTGCCAGCACCCCCGGCCCAGAGAATTCACCCCTCCACTTT. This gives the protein CASTPGPENSPLHF.

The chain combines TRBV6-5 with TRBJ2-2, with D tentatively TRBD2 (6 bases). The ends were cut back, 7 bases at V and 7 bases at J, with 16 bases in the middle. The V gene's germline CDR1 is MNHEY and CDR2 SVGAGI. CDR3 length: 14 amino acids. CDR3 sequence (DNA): TGTGCCAGCATCAAAATATCGGGGGACGGGGAGCTGTTTTTT. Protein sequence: CASIKISGDGELFF.

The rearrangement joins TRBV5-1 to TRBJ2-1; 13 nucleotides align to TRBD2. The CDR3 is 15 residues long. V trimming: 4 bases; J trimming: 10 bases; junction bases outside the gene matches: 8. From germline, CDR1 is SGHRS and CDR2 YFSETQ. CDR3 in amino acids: CASSRGLAGVREQFF. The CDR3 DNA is TGCGCCAGCAGCCGTGGACTAGCGGGGGTGAGAGAGCAGTTCTTC. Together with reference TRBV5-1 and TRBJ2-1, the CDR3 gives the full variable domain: KAGVTQTPRYLIKTRGQQVTLSCSPISGHRSVSWYQQTPGQGLQFLFEYFSETQRNKGNFPGRFSGRQFSNSRSEMNVSTLELGDSALYLCASSRGLAGVREQFFGPGTRLTVL.

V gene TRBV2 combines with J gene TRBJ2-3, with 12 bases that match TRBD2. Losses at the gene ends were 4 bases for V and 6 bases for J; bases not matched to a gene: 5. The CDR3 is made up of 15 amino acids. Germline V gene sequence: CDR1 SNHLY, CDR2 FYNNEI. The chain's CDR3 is CASSVRLAGADTQYF. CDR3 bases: TGTGCCAGCAGTGTTCGACTAGCGGGGGCGGATACGCAGTATTTT.

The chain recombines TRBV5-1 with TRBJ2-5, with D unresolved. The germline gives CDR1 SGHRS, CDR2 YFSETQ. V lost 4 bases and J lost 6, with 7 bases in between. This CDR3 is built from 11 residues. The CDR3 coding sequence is TGCGCCAGCAGCCTTGAGCAGACCCAGTACTTC. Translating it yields CASSLEQTQYF.

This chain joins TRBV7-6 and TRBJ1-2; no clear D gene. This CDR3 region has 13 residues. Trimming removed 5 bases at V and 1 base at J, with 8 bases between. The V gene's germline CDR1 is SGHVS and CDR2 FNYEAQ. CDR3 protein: CASSPVGNYGYTF. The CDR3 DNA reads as TGTGCCAGCAGCCCTGTGGGTAACTATGGCTACACCTTC.

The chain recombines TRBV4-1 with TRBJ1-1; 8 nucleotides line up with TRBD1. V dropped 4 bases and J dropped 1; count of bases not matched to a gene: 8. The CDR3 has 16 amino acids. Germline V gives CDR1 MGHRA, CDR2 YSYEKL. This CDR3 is CASSPILDRGNTEAFF. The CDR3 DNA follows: TGCGCCAGCAGCCCAATTCTTGACAGGGGGAACACTGAAGCTTTCTTT.

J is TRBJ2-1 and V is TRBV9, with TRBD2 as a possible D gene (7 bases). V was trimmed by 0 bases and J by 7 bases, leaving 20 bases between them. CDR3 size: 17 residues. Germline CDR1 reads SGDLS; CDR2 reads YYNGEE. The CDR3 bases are TGTGCCAGCAGCGTAGGAGGAAGGTGGGGGGGCGAGAATGAGCAGTTCTTC. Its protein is CASSVGGRWGGENEQFF.

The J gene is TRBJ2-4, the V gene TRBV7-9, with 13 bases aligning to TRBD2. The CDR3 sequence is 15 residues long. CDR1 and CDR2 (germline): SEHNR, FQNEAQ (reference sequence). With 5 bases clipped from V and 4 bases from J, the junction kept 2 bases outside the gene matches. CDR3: CASSRGLAGKNIQYF. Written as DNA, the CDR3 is TGTGCCAGCAGCAGGGGACTAGCGGGGAAAAACATTCAGTACTTC.

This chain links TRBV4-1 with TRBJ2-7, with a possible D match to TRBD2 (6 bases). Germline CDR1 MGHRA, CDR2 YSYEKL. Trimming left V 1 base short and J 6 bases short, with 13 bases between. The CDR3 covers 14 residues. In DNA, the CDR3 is TGCGCCAGCAGCCAAGGGAGGGTGGGGGGCGAGCAGTACTTC. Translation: CASSQGRVGGEQYF.